This T cell receptor (beta chain) was found in a study of cytomegalovirus exposure and HLA in healthy donors. General study points: Specificity for CMV antigens was confirmed in vitro for three of the CMV-associated chains.

About this clone itself: Its matching antigen is unknown.

PCR was performed using 60 Vbeta and 13 Jbeta primers. Libraries were prepared by immunoSEQ multiplex PCR; TCRdb keeps only in-frame clonotypes and omits some of them. The sample contains some 87,000 clones, 62% of which appear only once. Trimming took 2 bases from V and 6 from J, leaving 10 bases between them. Germline CDR1 and CDR2: MDHEN and SYDVKM. CDR3 length: 13 residues. The clonotype was recovered from a woman in her twenties or thirties in good health and CMV-seropositive. Sequencing was carried out using PBMCs. The V and J genes are TRBV28 and TRBJ1-1; D remains ambiguous. CDR3 loop: CASSLLGGAEAFF. The CDR3 coding sequence is TGTGCCAGCAGTTTACTAGGAGGCGCTGAAGCTTTCTTT.